One T cell receptor beta chain is described in this entry. The sample originates from a study of OX40 agonist ivuxolimab in advanced cancers. Study as a whole: Every 2 weeks, patients received ivuxolimab intravenously, dosed at 0.01 to 10 mg/kg.

Germline CDR1 SGHDT, CDR2 YYEEEE. V was cut by 0 bases and J by 4 bases, with 11 bases left in between. The CDR3 runs to 14 residues. Here immunoSEQ multiplex PCR was the method, and the copy in TCRdb shows in-frame clones only, minus some. The repertoire has almost 85,000 clones, approximately 95% of them found once; the top ten carry 9.5% to 12%. The clonotype comes from an adult with an advanced solid tumor such as melanoma, head and neck, liver or kidney cancer. The sample consisted of CD4+ or CD8+ T cells sorted from blood, taken in a trial of the OX40 agonist ivuxolimab. The V and J genes are TRBV5-6 and TRBJ2-7; maybe TRBD1 (6 bases). The CDR3 DNA reads TGTGCCAGCAGCTTGGAACAGGGAAGTTACGAGCAGTACTTC. Amino acid sequence: CASSLEQGSYEQYF. The full variable domain, with the rest looked up from reference TRBV5-6 and TRBJ2-7, is DAGVTQSPTHLIKTRGQQVTLRCSPKSGHDTVSWYQQALGQGPQFIFQYYEEEERQRGNFPDRFSGHQFPNYSSELNVNALLLGDSALYLCASSLEQGSYEQYFGPGTRLTVT.